This TCR beta chain stems from a study of shared clonotypes between healthy human individuals. Data came from immunoSEQ multiplex PCR; TCRdb stores just in-frame clones and leaves some out. The table shows almost 750,000 clones, with 72% occurring only once. CDR1 is MNHEY and CDR2 is SMNVEV in the germline V gene (reference sequence). CDR3 length: 13 amino acids. V gave up 5 bases and J gave up 4 bases, with 11 bases separating them. All participating donors were Caucasian adults from Nashville, Tennessee. Sequencing was carried out using memory CD4+ T cells sorted from blood. Subset described: CD45RA-negative fraction. This clonotype was sampled from a woman in her thirties in good health. The J gene is TRBJ1-1, the V gene TRBV27, with TRBD1 as a possible D gene (5 bases). This CDR3 reads CASSPGHLTEAFF. In nucleotides, the CDR3 is TGTGCCAGCAGTCCCGGACACCTCACTGAAGCTTTCTTT.